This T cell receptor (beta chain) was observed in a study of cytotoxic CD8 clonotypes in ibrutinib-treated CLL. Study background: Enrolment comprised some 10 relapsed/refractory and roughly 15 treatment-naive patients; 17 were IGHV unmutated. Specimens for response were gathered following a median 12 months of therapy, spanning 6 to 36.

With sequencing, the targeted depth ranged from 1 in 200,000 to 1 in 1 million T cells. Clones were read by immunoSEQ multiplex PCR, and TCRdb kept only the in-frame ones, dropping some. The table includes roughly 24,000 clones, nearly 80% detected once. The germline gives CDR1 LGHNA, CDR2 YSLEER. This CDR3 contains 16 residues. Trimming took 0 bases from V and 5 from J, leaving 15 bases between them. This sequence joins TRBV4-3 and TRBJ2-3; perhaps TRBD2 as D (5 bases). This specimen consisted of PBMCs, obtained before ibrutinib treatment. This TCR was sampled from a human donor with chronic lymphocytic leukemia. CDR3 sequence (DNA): TGCGCCAGCAGCCAAGATTACGGAAGGGCGGGAGATACGCAGTATTTT. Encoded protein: CASSQDYGRAGDTQYF.